This TCR beta chain originates from a study of blood T cell repertoires in COVID-19. Whole-study context: T cells, B-cell-depleted T cells, or PBMCs supplied cDNA or gDNA.

As processed by the authors: For nucleated cells, counts were estimated from reference gene primer amplification. Assay used: immunoSEQ multiplex PCR; TCRdb lists only in-frame clones, some missing. D and trimming were read from the DNA, whereas the V and J calls and clone size are those reported in that table. The sample lists fewer than 150,000 clones, about four fifths seen once, with 9.5% to 15% in the top ten. Germline V lookup: CDR1 GTSNPN, CDR2 SVGIG (reference sequence). The V end lost 4 bases, the J end lost 7 bases, and 14 bases lay between the germline ends. The CDR3 consists of 12 residues.

Sequencing used peripheral blood. The chain employs TRBV30 and TRBJ2-7; weak D call: TRBD1 (6 bases). This TCR was sampled from a human donor in a cohort sampled during active COVID-19. CDR3 nucleotide sequence: TGTGCCTGGAACAGGGTTCTCGGGGAGCAGTACTTC. Protein sequence: CAWNRVLGEQYF.